Shown below are 27 T cell receptor beta chains from a single sample sequenced in a study of blood T cells in healthy people across ages. A second PCR of 7 to 11 cycles used a sample-barcoded 5' primer and a J-beta primer mix. In TCRdb, the 5' RACE reads were re-called with MiXCR into one record per CDR3 protein. Altogether about 1,600,000 distinct CDR3 sequences are present, about 40% being singletons, with the ten largest covering approximately 7.9%. Sequencing used blood. These receptors all come from a woman under 30 in good health.

The rearrangement uses TRBV29-1 and TRBJ2-1; D gene ambiguous. This CDR3 has 15 residues. Germline V gene sequence: CDR1 SQVTM, CDR2 ANQGSEA. Trimming took off 0 bases at V and 5 bases at J, with 14 bases between the two ends. The CDR3 region is CSVEDPPGLDNEQFF. The CDR3 DNA follows: TGCAGCGTTGAAGATCCTCCAGGTTTGGACAATGAGCAGTTCTTC.

J is TRBJ1-1 and V is TRBV30, with D possibly matching TRBD1 (5 bases). CDR3 length: 13 amino acids. The germline gives CDR1 GTSNPN, CDR2 SVGIG (reference sequence). V lost 2 bases and J lost 6, with 13 bases in between. This CDR3 is CAWSRQGGSEAFF. CDR3 nucleotides: TGTGCCTGGAGTCGTCAGGGAGGATCTGAAGCTTTCTTT. The full variable domain, in which reference TRBV30 and TRBJ1-1 provide the parts outside the CDR3, is SQTIHQWPATLVQPVGSPLSLECTVEGTSNPNLYWYRQAAGRGLQLLFYSVGIGQISSEVPQNLSASRPQDRQFILSSKKLLLSDSGFYLCAWSRQGGSEAFFGQGTRLTVV.

This clonotype occurred a few times. The J gene is TRBJ2-2, the V gene TRBV9; D gene uncertain. Trimming took off 2 bases at V and 0 bases at J, with 5 bases between the two ends. Germline CDR1 and CDR2: SGDLS and YYNGEE. There are 14 residues in the CDR3. The CDR3, as DNA: TGTGCCAGCAGCGTCTCTCCGAACACCGGGGAGCTGTTTTTT. As protein: CASSVSPNTGELFF.

The rearrangement joins TRBV5-1 to TRBJ2-7, with 9 bases fitting TRBD1. The CDR3 is 13 residues long. V dropped 4 bases and J dropped 5; count of bases not matched to a gene: 4. Germline V gene lookup returns CDR1 SGHRS and CDR2 YFSETQ. The CDR3 DNA reads as TGCGCCAGCAGCATCGGACAGGGGAACGAGCAGTACTTC. Its protein product is CASSIGQGNEQYF.

The gene calls are TRBV29-1 and TRBJ1-4; D remains ambiguous. The CDR3 totals 13 residues. With 5 bases removed from V and 5 bases from J, the gap between germline ends came to 12 bases. The germline V gene has CDR1 SQVTM and CDR2 ANQGSEA. CDR3 amino acids: CSVLEAGNEKLFF. The DNA of the CDR3 is TGCAGCGTTTTGGAGGCCGGGAATGAAAAACTGTTTTTT.

There are a few counts of this clonotype. The V and J genes are TRBV12-3 or TRBV12-4 and TRBJ2-4, with 9 bases matching TRBD1. Near its end, the DNA agrees better with TRBJ2-7, so the J call may be wrong. This CDR3 comprises 15 residues. The CDR3 nucleotides read TGTGCCAGCAGTCCCCGGGGACAGGGAAAGTTCGAGCAGTACTTC. Protein product: CASSPRGQGKFEQYF.

V gene TRBV6-5 combines with J gene TRBJ2-3, with 10 nucleotides matching TRBD2. J was trimmed by 4 bases and V by 5 bases; bases with no gene match: 6. The germline CDR1 and CDR2 sequences are MNHEY and SVGAGI. The CDR3 has 15 amino acids. For the CDR3, the DNA is TGTGCCAGCAGTATGGGACTAGCGAGGGCAGATACGCAGTATTTT. It is translated as CASSMGLARADTQYF.

This clonotype was picked up a small number of times. The rearrangement links TRBV7-2 to TRBJ2-5; TRBD2 matches 8 bases. The V gene end was trimmed by 2 bases and the J gene end by 11 bases; junction bases not matched to a gene: 19. This CDR3 has 17 amino acids. Germline loops: CDR1 SGHTA, CDR2 FQGNSA. The DNA for the CDR3 is TGTGCCAGCAGCTTAAGGTCTGGTGGTAGCGGGAATGGGGAGCAGTACTTC. Its translation: CASSLRSGGSGNGEQYF. The whole variable domain, filled in from reference TRBV7-2 and TRBJ2-5, reads GAGVSQSPSNKVTEKGKDVELRCDPISGHTALYWYRQSLGQGLEFLIYFQGNSAPDKSGLPSDRFSAERTGGSVSTLTIQRTQQEDSAVYLCASSLRSGGSGNGEQYFGPGTRLLVL.

The sample holds a few counts of this clonotype. The V call is TRBV4-2, the J call TRBJ2-5; D is tentatively TRBD1 or TRBD2 (5 bases each). The DNA matches TRBJ2-7 better at its end, which makes the J call doubtful. CDR1 is LGHNA and CDR2 is YNFKEQ in the germline V gene. CDR3 length: 16 residues. CDR3 in amino acids: CASSHLTGAAGDEQYF. CDR3 DNA sequence: TGTGCCAGCAGCCATCTAACCGGGGCGGCGGGTGACGAGCAGTACTTC.

Many counts were recorded for this clonotype. The V call is TRBV12-3 or TRBV12-4, the J call TRBJ2-1; 14 bases match TRBD2. This CDR3 spans 15 amino acids. V shed 5 bases, J shed 7 bases, and the junction held 4 bases outside the gene matches. The CDR3 nucleotides read TGTGCCAGCAGTCGACTAGCGGGAGGGAGTAATGAGCAGTTCTTC. It specifies CASSRLAGGSNEQFF.

In this sample, this clonotype turned up a few times. This chain joins TRBV10-3 and TRBJ2-7, with TRBD2 matching 7 bases. Germline V gene data show CDR1 as ENHRY and CDR2 as SYGVKD. Losses at the gene ends were 6 bases for V and 2 bases for J; bases not matched to a gene: 4. CDR3 length: 13 residues. This chain's CDR3 is CAIRAGEPYEQYF. Written as DNA, the CDR3 is TGTGCCATCAGGGCGGGGGAACCCTACGAGCAGTACTTC.

V usage is TRBV20-1 and J usage is TRBJ2-7; TRBD1 agrees at 9 bases. Trimming removed 3 bases from V and 12 bases from J; junction bases left unmatched: 9. This CDR3 is 12 amino acids long. Germline lookup yields CDR1 DFQATT and CDR2 SNEGSKA (reference sequence). The CDR3: CSASLSPGQGYF. In nucleotides, the CDR3 is TGCAGTGCTAGCTTATCGCCGGGACAGGGGTACTTC.

This clonotype was observed a few times. V gene TRBV7-9 combines with J gene TRBJ1-5; 10 bases align to TRBD1. This CDR3 spans 17 amino acids. Unmatched junction bases numbered 11, after V lost 4 bases and J lost 5 bases. Germline-derived CDR1 and CDR2 are SEHNR and FQNEAQ (reference sequence). The CDR3 reads CASSYGSGQGGDQPQHF. CDR3 nucleotide sequence: TGTGCCAGCAGCTATGGGTCAGGACAGGGGGGCGATCAGCCCCAGCATTTT.

This clonotype was counted only a few times. The chain carries TRBV4-2 and TRBJ2-5; D perhaps matches TRBD2 (5 bases). Trimming cost V 0 bases and J 3 bases, with 20 bases left between them. This CDR3 comprises 18 residues. The germline gives CDR1 LGHNA, CDR2 YNFKEQ. The CDR3 DNA sequence: TGTGCCAGCAGCCAAGATGGGTTCCGGGGTAGTCTGGAAGAGACCCAGTACTTC. As protein: CASSQDGFRGSLEETQYF.

The chain recombines TRBV6-6 with TRBJ2-7; no firm D call. Germline V gene data show CDR1 as MNHNY and CDR2 as SVGAGI (reference sequence). This CDR3 is 13 amino acids long. V lost 2 bases and J 4 bases, leaving 9 bases between the germline ends. The CDR3 coding sequence is TGTGCCAGCAGTTACGGTTCACGATACGAGCAGTACTTC. Translated: CASSYGSRYEQYF.

This clonotype was observed a few times. The rearrangement uses TRBV11-3 and TRBJ2-7; D gene unclear. This CDR3 contains 13 residues. Germline CDR1 and CDR2: SGHNT and YENEEA. The V end lost 2 bases, the J end lost 4 bases, and 9 bases lay between the germline ends. CDR3 region: CASSLSVDYEQYF. CDR3 nucleotide sequence: TGTGCCAGCAGCTTATCGGTAGATTACGAGCAGTACTTC.

Only a few counts were recorded for this clonotype. The chain links TRBV4-1 to TRBJ2-1; D possibly matches TRBD1 or TRBD2 (5 bases each). Germline V lookup: CDR1 MGHRA, CDR2 YSYEKL. The CDR3 is made up of 14 amino acids. V was cut by 9 bases and J by 7 bases, with 19 bases left in between. CDR3 sequence (DNA): TGCGCCAGTGGGATGGGGGAACGTGGGAATGAGCAGTTCTTC. Its translation: CASGMGERGNEQFF.

This chain uses TRBV9 with TRBJ2-7; D tentatively fits TRBD1 or TRBD2 (5 bases each). V was clipped by 4 bases and J by 0 bases, with 14 bases between them. Germline V lookup: CDR1 SGDLS, CDR2 YYNGEE. The CDR3 runs to 15 residues. The chain's CDR3 is CASSPGPMFSYEQYF. The CDR3 DNA is TGTGCCAGCAGCCCGGGACCGATGTTCTCCTACGAGCAGTACTTC.

J is TRBJ2-7 and V is TRBV7-7; D remains ambiguous. CDR1 and CDR2 from the germline V gene are SSHAT and FNYEAQ (reference sequence). With 3 bases removed from V and 7 bases from J, the gap between germline ends came to 13 bases. The CDR3 length is 13 residues. The CDR3 loop reads CASSFSRTNEQYF. The CDR3, as DNA: TGTGCCAGCAGCTTTTCCCGAACCAATGAGCAGTACTTC.

The chain carries TRBV15 and TRBJ2-7; 8 bases fit TRBD1. The CDR3 is 14 amino acids. The ends lost 5 bases at V and 12 bases at J; junction bases unmatched: 15. The germline V gene has CDR1 LNHNV and CDR2 YYDKDF (reference sequence). The DNA for the CDR3 is TGTGCCACCAGCGAGGGACAGGCCATGGGTAAGGTGTACTTC. Translated, it gives CATSEGQAMGKVYF.

This sequence joins TRBV4-1 and TRBJ2-7, with 7 nucleotides matching TRBD2. This CDR3 spans 14 amino acids. Germline V gene data show CDR1 as MGHRA and CDR2 as YSYEKL. With 3 bases clipped from V and 7 bases from J, the junction kept 9 bases outside the gene matches. DNA of the CDR3: TGCGCCAGCAGCCACGCGGGAGAGGGCAATGAGCAGTACTTC. Its protein product is CASSHAGEGNEQYF.

In this sample, this clonotype turned up a few times. The DNA of the CDR3 is TGTGCCAGCAGTTTGGCCCCCGGGGCCAACGTCCTGACTTTC. Its protein is CASSLAPGANVLTF. V gene TRBV27 combines with J gene TRBJ2-6; D not certain. In germline, CDR1 is MNHEY, CDR2 SMNVEV (reference sequence). The CDR3 is 14 amino acids. V gave up 3 bases and J gave up 4 bases, with 7 bases separating them.

This clonotype was seen a single time. The rearrangement uses TRBV5-1 and TRBJ2-1; 9 bases are a match to TRBD2. The CDR3 is 13 residues long. Germline V CDR1 and CDR2: SGHRS, YFSETQ. V shed 5 bases and J 9 bases; nucleotides not matched to a gene: 6. The DNA for the CDR3 is TGCGCCAGCAGGGCGACTAGCGGCCCTGAGCAGTTCTTC. Translated, it gives CASRATSGPEQFF. The full variable domain, rest sourced from reference TRBV5-1 and TRBJ2-1, is KAGVTQTPRYLIKTRGQQVTLSCSPISGHRSVSWYQQTPGQGLQFLFEYFSETQRNKGNFPGRFSGRQFSNSRSEMNVSTLELGDSALYLCASRATSGPEQFFGPGTRLTVL.

Only one count was recorded for this clonotype. V gene TRBV7-9 combines with J gene TRBJ2-4; D is uncertain. The J call may not be correct, given that the DNA end is closer to TRBJ2-7. Germline CDR1 reads SEHNR; CDR2 reads FQNEAQ (reference sequence). The length of the CDR3 is 10 residues. The CDR3 reads CASASGEQYF. CDR3 bases: TGTGCCAGCGCCTCGGGCGAGCAGTACTTC.

This clonotype came up a few times. V and J are TRBV5-1 and TRBJ2-1; D call uncertain. Germline CDR1 is SGHRS and CDR2 is YFSETQ. The CDR3 spans 17 residues. V was trimmed by 1 base and J by 0 bases, leaving 14 bases between them. DNA for the CDR3: TGCGCCAGCAGCTTGATTTTGGGTTACGACTCCTACAATGAGCAGTTCTTC. Its protein product is CASSLILGYDSYNEQFF.

This clonotype was seen only a few times. The chain's CDR3 is CASSKDRSNGANVLTF. The CDR3 bases are TGCGCCAGCAGCAAGGACAGGAGCAATGGGGCCAACGTCCTGACTTTC. The V gene is TRBV5-1, the J gene TRBJ2-6; TRBD1 agrees at 7 bases. CDR1 and CDR2 (germline): SGHRS, YFSETQ. The CDR3 is 16 residues long. V lost 4 bases, J lost 3 bases, and 7 bases stayed unmatched.

This clonotype appeared a few times. This chain uses TRBV20-1 with TRBJ2-7; TRBD2 matches at 10 bases. With V trimmed by 1 base and J by 4 bases, 4 bases remained unmatched. Germline-derived CDR1 and CDR2 are DFQATT and SNEGSKA (reference sequence). This CDR3 has 14 amino acids. Here the CDR3 DNA reads TGCAGTGCTAGAGTTGGACTAGCGGTATACGAGCAGTACTTC. It codes for CSARVGLAVYEQYF.